The T cell receptor (beta chain) described here comes from a study of Ad26.COV2.S vaccination and SARS-CoV-2 variants. The study, taken as a whole, reports: Vaccine and placebo recipients had similar non-spike TCR breadth.

The treatment here: some 20 received Ad26.COV2.S at low or high dose, single or two shots; about 5 received placebo; per-sample allocation not given. Following the first vaccine or placebo injection, samples were taken on day 63. An adult donor aged 18-55 years was enrolled in Boston. The V and J ends lost 3 bases and 7 bases, in that order; junction bases with no gene match: 4. This CDR3 has 13 residues. Germline values: CDR1 MDHEN, CDR2 SYDVKM. Generated by immunoSEQ multiplex PCR, the TCRdb table keeps only in-frame clones and is missing some. The profile shows about 440,000 clones, around 91% of them singletons. A word on this clone: The antigen is not known.

The sequences come from peripheral blood, collected in a trial of Ad26.COV2.S vaccine versus placebo. This TCR was recovered from a person aged 18-65 years who received the Ad26.COV2.S COVID-19 vaccine or a placebo. V usage is TRBV28 and J usage is TRBJ1-2, with 8 nucleotides matching TRBD1. The CDR3 DNA is TGTGCCAGCAGTTTGACAGGGGCCTTTGGCTACACCTTC. Translated, it gives CASSLTGAFGYTF.